What follows are 5 T cell receptor beta chains derived from one specimen sequenced in a study of blood T cell repertoires in COVID-19. Sequencing was performed with immunoSEQ multiplex PCR; in TCRdb, only in-frame clones are kept and a portion is missing. The sample carries 350,000 to 450,000 clones, around 87% recorded once. Material: peripheral blood. The receptor set was obtained from a woman aged 60-75 years with COVID-19, enrolled during active disease.

The J gene is TRBJ2-7, the V gene TRBV7-6, with a weak D call TRBD2 (6 bases). In germline, CDR1 is SGHVS, CDR2 FNYEAQ. There are 14 residues in the CDR3. Trimming pared 5 bases from V and 5 bases from J, leaving 16 bases between. Written as DNA, the CDR3 is TGTGCCAGCAGCCCCGGGGGTGGTAGAGACGAGCAGTACTTC. It encodes CASSPGGGRDEQYF.

This clone was seen a handful of times. This rearrangement joins TRBV5-1 to TRBJ2-5; no reliable D call. Trimming left V 1 base short and J 7 bases short, with 11 bases between. CDR1 SGHRS and CDR2 YFSETQ come from the germline V gene. This CDR3 contains 13 residues. The CDR3 DNA follows: TGCGCCAGCAGCTTGCATGTCGGCGGGACCCAGTACTTC. Its protein product is CASSLHVGGTQYF.

The rearrangement links TRBV5-8 to TRBJ1-6; 9 nucleotides agree with TRBD1. The CDR3 is 16 residues long. Trimming at V came to 3 bases and at J to 6 bases, leaving 7 bases not matched to a gene. Germline V CDR1 and CDR2: SGHTS, YDEGEE. Written as DNA, the CDR3 is TGTGCCAGCAGCTCACCACAGGGGGCCCTTAATTCACCCCTCCACTTT. It encodes CASSSPQGALNSPLHF.

This clone is a singleton in its sample. J is TRBJ1-4 and V is TRBV10-2; 7 bases are shared with TRBD1. Trimming removed 6 bases from V and 3 bases from J; junction bases left unmatched: 4. Germline V CDR1 and CDR2: WSHSY, SAAADI. The CDR3 spans 14 residues. As DNA, the CDR3 is TGCGCCAGCAGGGGGACAGCTCCTAATGAAAAACTGTTTTTT. Residues: CASRGTAPNEKLFF.

The gene calls are TRBV9 and TRBJ2-2, with 7 bases matching TRBD1. J lost 4 bases, V lost 4 bases, and 10 bases had no gene match. This CDR3 is built from 16 residues. In germline, CDR1 is SGDLS, CDR2 YYNGEE. The CDR3 region is CASSPRTGVITGELFF. The CDR3 nucleotides are TGTGCCAGCAGCCCGAGAACAGGGGTAATCACCGGGGAGCTGTTTTTT. Supplemented by reference TRBV9 and TRBJ2-2, the full variable domain reads DSGVTQTPKHLITATGQRVTLRCSPRSGDLSVYWYQQSLDQGLQFLIQYYNGEERAKGNILERFSAQQFPDLHSELNLSSLELGDSALYFCASSPRTGVITGELFFGEGSRLTVL.